Following are 7 T cell receptor beta chains from one sample sequenced in a study of T cells in localized non-small cell lung cancer. Generated by immunoSEQ multiplex PCR, the TCRdb table keeps only in-frame clones and is missing some. The repertoire consists of roughly 35,000 clones, with over 80% occurring once and the leading ten covering around 2.9%. Sequencing used peripheral blood, obtained before any cancer treatment. These receptors all come from a woman aged 35 to 70 with stage I lung adenocarcinoma.

The V gene is TRBV19, the J gene TRBJ2-7, with D possibly called TRBD1 or TRBD2 (5 bases each). CDR3 size: 13 residues. Germline V lookup: CDR1 LNHDA, CDR2 SQIVND (reference sequence). The V end was cut by 10 bases, the J end by 1 base, with 14 bases between. Written as DNA, the CDR3 is TGTGCCACCGGGGCAGGGTATTCCTACGAGCAGTACTTC. As protein: CATGAGYSYEQYF.

This sequence joins TRBV19 and TRBJ1-2, with D perhaps matching TRBD1 (6 bases). Germline V gene lookup returns CDR1 LNHDA and CDR2 SQIVND (reference sequence). V lost 5 bases to trimming and J lost 4 bases, with 11 bases between them. The CDR3 spans 13 residues. In nucleotides, the CDR3 is TGTGCCAGTAGTGCCAAAGGGGGCTATGGCTACACCTTC. Protein: CASSAKGGYGYTF.

The gene calls are TRBV18 and TRBJ2-1, with 7 bases identical to TRBD2. Trimming removed 4 bases from V and 0 bases from J; junction bases left unmatched: 3. This CDR3 comprises 15 residues. The germline V gene encodes CDR1 KGHSH and CDR2 LQKENI. CDR3 nucleotides: TGTGCCAGCTCACGCGGGAGCAACTCCTACAATGAGCAGTTCTTC. It encodes CASSRGSNSYNEQFF.

The chain combines TRBV5-6 with TRBJ2-1, with D tentatively TRBD1 or TRBD2 (5 bases each). CDR3 length: 15 residues. Looked up from germline, CDR1 is SGHDT and CDR2 is YYEEEE. Trimming shortened V by 4 bases and J by 6 bases, and 17 bases separated the two germline ends. The CDR3 DNA sequence: TGTGCCAGCAGCCTGAGGGGAGAGGCCGTCAATGAGCAGTTCTTC. It is translated as CASSLRGEAVNEQFF.

The genes are TRBV5-4 and TRBJ1-1; D not certain. The CDR3 covers 14 residues. Trimming pared 3 bases from V and 1 base from J, leaving 10 bases between. The germline gives CDR1 SGHNT, CDR2 YYREEE (reference sequence). The CDR3: CASSSVTKNTEAFF. CDR3 DNA: TGTGCCAGCAGCTCGGTAACGAAGAACACTGAAGCTTTCTTT.

The rearrangement links TRBV2 to TRBJ2-2, with 11 bases matching TRBD2. Germline values: CDR1 SNHLY, CDR2 FYNNEI. The trim removed 7 bases at V and 5 bases at J, leaving 6 bases unmatched. The CDR3 contains 15 residues. The DNA of the CDR3 is TGTGCCAGCACGAACCTAGCGGGAGGAACCGGGGAGCTGTTTTTT. Amino acids: CASTNLAGGTGELFF.

V and J are TRBV7-8 and TRBJ1-4; 8 bases agree with TRBD1. The length of the CDR3 is 15 residues. Losses at the gene ends were 7 bases for V and 0 bases for J; bases not matched to a gene: 4. Germline CDR1 and CDR2: SGHVS and FQNEAQ. In nucleotides, the CDR3 is TGTGCCAGCATGCGACAGGGGACAACTAATGAAAAACTGTTTTTT. It yields the protein CASMRQGTTNEKLFF. Complete variable domain (other parts from reference TRBV7-8 and TRBJ1-4): GAGVSQSPRYKVAKRGQDVALRCDPISGHVSLFWYQQALGQGPEFLTYFQNEAQLDKSGLPSDRFFAERPEGSVSTLKIQRTQQEDSAVYLCASMRQGTTNEKLFFGSGTQLSVL.